These 7 T cell receptor beta chains share one sample of origin, sequenced in a study of vaccination and CD4 T cells after COVID-19. Sequenced with the Oncomine TCR Beta short-read assay was DNA taken from cultured CD4+ T cells. MiXCR, run by TCRdb on the PCR reads, gives a single entry per CDR3 protein. The sample records over 15,000 distinct CDR3 sequences, around 60% being singletons. The antigens these receptors bind are not known. Treatment given: roughly 10-day PBMC culture with coronavirus spike peptide pools or control peptides (ViraFEST assay). The sequencing sample was made of CD4+ T cells from blood, cultured in vitro. The source is a human donor who had recovered from COVID-19.

This clonotype was seen just once. This chain joins TRBV4-2 and TRBJ2-1, with 12 positions matching TRBD2. Germline V gene sequence: CDR1 LGHNA, CDR2 YNFKEQ. J gave up 5 bases and V 3 bases, and 5 bases lay outside the gene matches. The CDR3 is 16 amino acids. Written as DNA, the CDR3 is TGTGCCAGCAGCCAGTCGGGGACTAGCGGGCACAATGAGCAGTTCTTC. Encoded protein: CASSQSGTSGHNEQFF.

The chain is built from TRBV10-1 and TRBJ2-1; 10 nucleotides line up with TRBD2. CDR1 is WNHNN, CDR2 SYGVQD, per germline (reference sequence). The V segment lost 3 bases and the J segment 0 bases; nucleotides outside the gene matches: 8. The CDR3 sequence is 18 residues long. CDR3 residues: CASSESFPSGSSYNEQFF. DNA for the CDR3: TGCGCCAGCAGTGAATCCTTCCCTAGCGGGAGCTCCTACAATGAGCAGTTCTTC.

This clonotype has a handful of counts. The chain has TRBV24-1 and TRBJ2-2; D unresolved. Germline CDR1 is KGHDR and CDR2 is SFDVKD. The V and J ends lost 7 bases and 7 bases respectively, with 18 bases between them. This CDR3 has 15 amino acids. In DNA, the CDR3 is TGTGCCACCAGCGGCGCAGACTCCATGCACGGGGAGCTGTTTTTT. Its translation: CATSGADSMHGELFF.

V usage is TRBV21-1 and J usage is TRBJ1-1. TRBV21-1 is listed as a pseudogene. The CDR3 spans 15 residues. The CDR3 reads CASSKEGRMNTEAFF. The CDR3 DNA follows: TGTGCCAGCAGCAAAGAGGGCAGAATGAACACTGAAGCTTTCTTT.

V and J are TRBV24-1 and TRBJ1-5; 7 nucleotides line up with TRBD1. CDR1 is KGHDR, CDR2 SFDVKD, per germline. The CDR3 loop spans 14 amino acids. Trimming removed 4 bases from V and 8 bases from J; junction bases left unmatched: 7. CDR3 nucleotides: TGTGCCACCAGTGAGACAGGGACGGGGGAGCCCCAGCATTTT. Amino acids: CATSETGTGEPQHF.

The gene calls are TRBV30 and TRBJ2-3, with 7 bases matching TRBD1. V was clipped by 2 bases and J by 0 bases; unmatched bases: 11. The CDR3 totals 17 residues. The V gene's germline CDR1 is GTSNPN and CDR2 SVGIG (reference sequence). The CDR3 sequence is CAWSTPRTGASTDTQYF. The DNA for the CDR3 is TGTGCCTGGAGTACTCCTAGGACAGGAGCTAGCACAGATACGCAGTATTTT.

The chain has TRBV12-3 or TRBV12-4 and TRBJ1-1; D is unclear. With 6 bases removed from V and 1 base from J, the gap between germline ends came to 9 bases. The CDR3 contains 13 residues. The CDR3 nucleotides are TGTGCCAGCAGCCTGACACCGAACACTGAAGCTTTCTTT. Its protein product is CASSLTPNTEAFF.